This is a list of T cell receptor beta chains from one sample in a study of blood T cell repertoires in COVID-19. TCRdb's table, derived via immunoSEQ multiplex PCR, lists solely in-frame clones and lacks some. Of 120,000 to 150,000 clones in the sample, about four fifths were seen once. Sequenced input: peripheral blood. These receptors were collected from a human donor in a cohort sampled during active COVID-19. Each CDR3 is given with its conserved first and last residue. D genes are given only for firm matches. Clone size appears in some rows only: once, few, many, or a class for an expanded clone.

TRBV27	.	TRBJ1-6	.	TGTGCCAGCAGTTTTACAGGGTGGGGCGGTGATAGCTCCTATAATTCACCCCTCCACTTT	CASSFTGWGGDSSYNSPLHF
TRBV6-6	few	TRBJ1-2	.	TGTGCCAGCACCGGGACTCAGTATAGCTATGGCTACACCTTC	CASTGTQYSYGYTF
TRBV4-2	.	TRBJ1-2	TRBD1	TGTGCCAGCAGCCAAGATGAAGGGACAGGGAACTATGGCTACACCTTC	CASSQDEGTGNYGYTF
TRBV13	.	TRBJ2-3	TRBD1	TGTGCCAGCAGCTTAGGGGACAGGGAACCAGATACGCAGTATTTT	CASSLGDREPDTQYF
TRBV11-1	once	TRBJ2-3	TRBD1	TGTGCCAGCAGACGGAACTCAGGGGGCGCGGAGGATACGCAGTATTTT	CASRRNSGGAEDTQYF
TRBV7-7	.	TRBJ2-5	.	TGTGCTAGCAGCTTACGGGGGCACAGGGGTTACCAAGAGACCCAGTACTTC	CASSLRGHRGYQETQYF
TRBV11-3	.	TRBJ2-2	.	TGTGCCAGCAGCCCCCGTACTAGTGGCACCGGGGAGCTGTTTTTT	CASSPRTSGTGELFF
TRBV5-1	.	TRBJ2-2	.	TGCGCCAGCAGCCCTGAACAGGGCAGCACCGGGGAGCTGTTTTTT	CASSPEQGSTGELFF
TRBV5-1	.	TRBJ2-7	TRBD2	TGCGCCAGCAGCTTGTGGGGGGGAATCTCCTACGAGCAGTACTTC	CASSLWGGISYEQYF
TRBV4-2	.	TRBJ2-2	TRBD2	TGTGCCAGCAGCCTACTAGCGGGAGATACCGGGGAGCTGTTTTTT	CASSLLAGDTGELFF
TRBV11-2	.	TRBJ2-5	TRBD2	TGTGCCAGCAGCCCGACCGGGACTAGCAACCAAGAGACCCAGTACTTC	CASSPTGTSNQETQYF
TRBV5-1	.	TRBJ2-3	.	TGCGCCAGCACCCAATCGACAGTCGGCACAGATACGCAGTATTTT	CASTQSTVGTDTQYF
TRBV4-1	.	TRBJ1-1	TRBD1	TGCGCCAGCAGCCAAGATGCCGCCCGGACAGGTCGTGGTGAAGCTTTCTTT	CASSQDAARTGRGEAFF
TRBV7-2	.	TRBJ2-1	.	TGTGCCAGCAGCGCCCGGGACTCCCTCCTCTCCTACAATGAGCAGTTCTTC	CASSARDSLLSYNEQFF
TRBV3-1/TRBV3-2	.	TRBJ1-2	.	TGTGCCAGCAGCCAAGGGGGCAGGGAGGATGGCTACACCTTC	CASSQGGREDGYTF
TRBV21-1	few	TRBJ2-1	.	TGTGCCAGCAGCAAAAGGGGCTACAATGAGCAGTTCTTC	CASSKRGYNEQFF
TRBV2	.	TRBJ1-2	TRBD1	TGTGCCAGCAGTCCGGACCCCTGGGACAGCGACTATGGCTACACCTTC	CASSPDPWDSDYGYTF
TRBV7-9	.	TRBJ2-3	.	TGTGCCAGCAGCTTAGGAGCGGATACGCAGTATTTT	CASSLGADTQYF
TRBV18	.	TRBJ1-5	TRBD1	TGTGCCAGCTCACGCGACAGGGATCAGCCCCAGCATTTT	CASSRDRDQPQHF
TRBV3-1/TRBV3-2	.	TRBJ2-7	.	TGTGCCAGCAGCCAAGCCCGGGACTCTCCCTACGAGCAGTACTTC	CASSQARDSPYEQYF
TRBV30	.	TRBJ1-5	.	TGTGCCTGGAGCGCCTATAGCAATCAGCCCCAGCATTTT	CAWSAYSNQPQHF
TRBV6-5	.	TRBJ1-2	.	TGTGCCAGCAGTTACTCGAAATGGGGCGCAGAGTATGGCTACACCTTC	CASSYSKWGAEYGYTF
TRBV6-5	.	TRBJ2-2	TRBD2	TGTGCCACCCACTCGGTGGGAGGGACCGGGGAGCTGTTTTTT	CATHSVGGTGELFF
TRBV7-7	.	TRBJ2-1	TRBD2	TGTGCTAGCAGCTTAGGGACTAGCGGAAACAATGAGCAGTTCTTC	CASSLGTSGNNEQFF
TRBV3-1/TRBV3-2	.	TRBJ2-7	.	TGTGCCAGCAGCCAAGGTTCAGGGGTGAACGAGCAGTACTTC	CASSQGSGVNEQYF
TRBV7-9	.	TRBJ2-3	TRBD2	TGTGCCAGCAGCCGGACTAGCGGGAGTGTCGATACGCAGTATTTT	CASSRTSGSVDTQYF
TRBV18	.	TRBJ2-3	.	TGTGCCAGCTCACCCCGGAGGCTGGCCTTCACAGATACGCAGTATTTT	CASSPRRLAFTDTQYF
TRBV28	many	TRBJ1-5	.	TGTGCCAGCACCGGTAGCTCAGGGGCAGGCCAGCCCCAGCATTTT	CASTGSSGAGQPQHF
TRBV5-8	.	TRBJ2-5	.	TGTGCCAGCAGCTTAGCCCCCCGCAGGGGGGTCCAAGAGACCCAGTACTTC	CASSLAPRRGVQETQYF
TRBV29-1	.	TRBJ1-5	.	TGCAGCGTTGGTTGGGGGGTGGATCAGCCCCAGCATTTT	CSVGWGVDQPQHF
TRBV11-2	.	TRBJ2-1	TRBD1	TGTGCCAGCAGCTTTAATCAGGGGGCGAAAGGAGAGCAGTTCTTC	CASSFNQGAKGEQFF
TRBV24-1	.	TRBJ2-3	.	TGTGCCACCAGTGATTTTTATGATACGCAGTATTTT	CATSDFYDTQYF
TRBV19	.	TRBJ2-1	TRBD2	TGTGCCAGTCGGACTAGCGGGCTGAACAATGAGCAGTTCTTC	CASRTSGLNNEQFF
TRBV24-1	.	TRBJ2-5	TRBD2	TGTGCCACCAGTGATCCGCGTTACGGGACTAGCGGGGAGAATATCCAAGAGACCCAGTACTTC	CATSDPRYGTSGENIQETQYF
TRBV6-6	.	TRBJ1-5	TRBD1	TGTGCCAGCAGTTACATCCGGGACAGTCGAAATCAGCCCCAGCATTTT	CASSYIRDSRNQPQHF
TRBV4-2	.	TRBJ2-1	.	TGTGCCAGCCGTTCGGGAGTTAGCTCCTACAATGAGCAGTTCTTC	CASRSGVSSYNEQFF
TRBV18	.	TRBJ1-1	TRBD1	TGTGCCAGCTCACGGGCGGACAGGGCAAACACTGAAGCTTTCTTT	CASSRADRANTEAFF
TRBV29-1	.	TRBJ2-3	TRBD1	TGCAGCGTTCGGGACAGGGTCAACACAGATACGCAGTATTTT	CSVRDRVNTDTQYF
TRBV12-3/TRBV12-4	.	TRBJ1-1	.	TGTGCCAGCAGTTTTCAGGGGAACACTGAAGCTTTCTTT	CASSFQGNTEAFF
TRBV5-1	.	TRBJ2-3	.	TGCGCCAGCAGCAGGGGGACCCGCACAGATACGCAGTATTTT	CASSRGTRTDTQYF
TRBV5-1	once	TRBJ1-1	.	TGCGCCAGCAGCTTGTTGGGGAGCACTGAAGCTTTCTTT	CASSLLGSTEAFF
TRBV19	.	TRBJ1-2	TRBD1	TGTGCCAGTAACCAACGGGGGACAGGGTATGGCTACACCTTC	CASNQRGTGYGYTF
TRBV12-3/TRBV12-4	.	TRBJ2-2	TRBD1	TGTGCCAGCAACAGGGGGCGACTCGGGGAGCTGTTTTTT	CASNRGRLGELFF
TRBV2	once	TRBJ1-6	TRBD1	TGTGCCAGCAGTCCAGGGACAGGGGAAAATTCACCCCTCCACTTT	CASSPGTGENSPLHF
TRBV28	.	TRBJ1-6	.	TGTGCCAGCAGTGTAACCGGGACACCTTATAATTCACCCCTCCACTTT	CASSVTGTPYNSPLHF
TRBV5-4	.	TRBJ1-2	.	TGTGCCAGCAGTGTGGGAGGGGTTAGAGGAGGCTACACCTTC	CASSVGGVRGGYTF
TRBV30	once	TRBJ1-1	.	TGTGCCTGGAGTGAGGGGATGAACACTGAAGCTTTCTTT	CAWSEGMNTEAFF
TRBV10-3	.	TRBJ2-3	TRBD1	TGTGCCATCAGCGGAAGGACAGGTGGCACAGATACGCAGTATTTT	CAISGRTGGTDTQYF
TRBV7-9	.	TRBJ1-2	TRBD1	TGTGCCAGCAGCCCGGGACAGCTCTATGGCTACACCTTC	CASSPGQLYGYTF
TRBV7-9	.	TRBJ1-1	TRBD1	TGTGCCAGCAGCTTAAGGGGACAGAACTTGAACACTGAAGCTTTCTTT	CASSLRGQNLNTEAFF
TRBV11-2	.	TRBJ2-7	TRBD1	TGTGCCAGCAGCCCGGGACAGGGGATAGAGCAGTACTTC	CASSPGQGIEQYF
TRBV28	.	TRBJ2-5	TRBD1	TGTGCCAGCAGTACTAGACAGGGGGTCCGGGAGACCCAGTACTTC	CASSTRQGVRETQYF
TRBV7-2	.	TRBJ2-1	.	TGTGCCAGCAGCCAGAGTCTCTCCGGGAATGAGCAGTTCTTC	CASSQSLSGNEQFF
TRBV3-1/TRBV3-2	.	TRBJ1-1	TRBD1	TGTGCCAGCAGCAAACAGGGGGCCTCCACTGAAGCTTTCTTT	CASSKQGASTEAFF
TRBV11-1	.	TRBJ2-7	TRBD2	TGTGCCAGCACCGGGGGGAATTACGAGCAGTACTTC	CASTGGNYEQYF
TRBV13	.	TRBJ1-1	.	TGTGCCAGCAGCTTAGGCCGTAGAACAGGGAACACTGAAGCTTTCTTT	CASSLGRRTGNTEAFF
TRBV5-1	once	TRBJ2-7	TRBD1	TGCGCCAGCAGCTTGGGCGGGACAGGGGACTACGAGCAGTACTTC	CASSLGGTGDYEQYF